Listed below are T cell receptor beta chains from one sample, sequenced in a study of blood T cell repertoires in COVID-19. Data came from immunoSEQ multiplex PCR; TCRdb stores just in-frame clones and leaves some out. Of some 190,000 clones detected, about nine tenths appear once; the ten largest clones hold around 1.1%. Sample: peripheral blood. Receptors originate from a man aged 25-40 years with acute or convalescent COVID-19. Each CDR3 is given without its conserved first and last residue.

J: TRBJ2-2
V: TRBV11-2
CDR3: ASSLTGGITGELF

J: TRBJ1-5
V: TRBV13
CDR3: ASSLGQNNQPQH

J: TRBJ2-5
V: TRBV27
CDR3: ASSLGASGIGTQY

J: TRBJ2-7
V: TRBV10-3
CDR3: AISGTGVEQY

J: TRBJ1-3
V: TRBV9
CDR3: ASSPERSGNTIY

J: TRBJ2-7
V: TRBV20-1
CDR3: SASQDRSEQY

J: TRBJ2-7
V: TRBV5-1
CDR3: ASSSHRVISGEQY

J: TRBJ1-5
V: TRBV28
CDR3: ASSLTGTGYQPQH

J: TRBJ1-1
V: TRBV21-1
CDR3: ASSKGDRGVVNTEAF

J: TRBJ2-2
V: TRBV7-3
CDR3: ASSLARDTGELF

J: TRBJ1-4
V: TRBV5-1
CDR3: ASSTGSGNEKLF

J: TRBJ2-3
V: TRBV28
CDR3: ASSLPVTDTQY

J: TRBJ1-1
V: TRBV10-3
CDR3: AISRSQGANTEAF

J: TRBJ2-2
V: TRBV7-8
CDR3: ASSDRDRVGSGELF

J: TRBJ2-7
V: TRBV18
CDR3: ASSRQGVTGEQY

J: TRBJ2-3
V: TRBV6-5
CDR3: ASSSPRGVSTDTQY

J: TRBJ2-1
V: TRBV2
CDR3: ASSPSLYNEQF

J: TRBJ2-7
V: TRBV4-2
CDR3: ASSLSSGGQSSYEQY

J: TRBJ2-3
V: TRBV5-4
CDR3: ASSLNLDRFPDTQY

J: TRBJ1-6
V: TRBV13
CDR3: ASSPRGLNSPLH

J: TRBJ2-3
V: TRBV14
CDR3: ASSPDSGISTDTQY

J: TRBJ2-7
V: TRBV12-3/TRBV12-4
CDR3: ASALQGPYEQY

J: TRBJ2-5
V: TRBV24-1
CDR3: ATSDTGLGYQETQY

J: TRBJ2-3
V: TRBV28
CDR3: ASSLGLAGEDTQY

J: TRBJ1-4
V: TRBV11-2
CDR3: ASSLTGGQGYEKLF

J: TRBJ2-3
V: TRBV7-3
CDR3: ASSLPGGPQY